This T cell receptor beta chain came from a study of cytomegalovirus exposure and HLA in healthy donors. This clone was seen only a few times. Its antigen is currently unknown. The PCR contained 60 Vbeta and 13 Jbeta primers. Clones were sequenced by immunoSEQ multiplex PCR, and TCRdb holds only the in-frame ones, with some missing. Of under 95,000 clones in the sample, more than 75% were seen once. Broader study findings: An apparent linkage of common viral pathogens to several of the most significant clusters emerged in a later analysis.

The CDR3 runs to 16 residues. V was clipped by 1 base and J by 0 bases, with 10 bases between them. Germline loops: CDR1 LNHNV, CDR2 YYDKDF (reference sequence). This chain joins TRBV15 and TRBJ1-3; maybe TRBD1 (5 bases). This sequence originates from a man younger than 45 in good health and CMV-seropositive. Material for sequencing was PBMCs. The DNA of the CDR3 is TGTGCCACCAGCAGAGCATGGGGGGGCTCTGGAAACACCATATATTTT. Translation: CATSRAWGGSGNTIYF.